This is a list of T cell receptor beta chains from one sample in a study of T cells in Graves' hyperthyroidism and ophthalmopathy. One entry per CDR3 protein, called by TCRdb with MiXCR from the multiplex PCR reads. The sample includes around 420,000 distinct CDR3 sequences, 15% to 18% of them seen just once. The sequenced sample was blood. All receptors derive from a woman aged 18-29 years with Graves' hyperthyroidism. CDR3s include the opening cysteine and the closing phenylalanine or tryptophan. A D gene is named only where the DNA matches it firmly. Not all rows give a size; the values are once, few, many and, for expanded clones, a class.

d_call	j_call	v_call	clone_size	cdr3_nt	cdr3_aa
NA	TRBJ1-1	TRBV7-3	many	TGTGCCAGCAGCTTATTTTTTTCCACTGAAGCTTTCTTT	CASSLFFSTEAFF
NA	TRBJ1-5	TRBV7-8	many	TGTGCCAGCAGCTTAGCGAACAGTTATAGCAATCAGCCCCAGCATTTT	CASSLANSYSNQPQHF
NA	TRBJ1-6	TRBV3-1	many	TGTGCCAGCAGCCAACAGGGACTTAATTCACCCCTCCACTTT	CASSQQGLNSPLHF
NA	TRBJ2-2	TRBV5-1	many	TGCGCCAGCAGCTTGAAGGAACCCTCCACCGGGGAGCTGTTTTTT	CASSLKEPSTGELFF
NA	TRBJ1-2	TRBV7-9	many	TGTGCCAGCAGCTCCGAACAGGAATTCTATGGCTACACCTTC	CASSSEQEFYGYTF
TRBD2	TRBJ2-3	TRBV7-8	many	TGTGCCAGCAGCTTAGGTCTAGCGGGAGGGCCAGGTACGCAGTATTTT	CASSLGLAGGPGTQYF
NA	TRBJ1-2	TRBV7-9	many	TGTGCCAGCAGACCTACAGGCTCCCTCTATGGCTACACCTTC	CASRPTGSLYGYTF
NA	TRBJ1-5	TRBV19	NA	TGTGCCAGTAGATCTGGAGGGGGACATAGCAATCAGCCCCAGCATTTT	CASRSGGGHSNQPQHF
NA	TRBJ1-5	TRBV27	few	TGTGCCAGCAGTCGAAAGGGACGGACCCCAAATCAGCCCCAGCATTTT	CASSRKGRTPNQPQHF
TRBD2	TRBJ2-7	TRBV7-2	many	TGTGCCAGCAGCTTAGCAAGGGCTAGCGGGATATACGAGCAGTACTTC	CASSLARASGIYEQYF
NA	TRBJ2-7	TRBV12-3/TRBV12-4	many	TGTGCCAGCAGTTTAGGTAGGGCGGACTCCTACGAGCAGTACTTC	CASSLGRADSYEQYF
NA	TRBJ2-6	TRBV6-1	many	TGTGCCAGCACGGAAAGGGGACGGGCCAACGTCCTGACTTTC	CASTERGRANVLTF
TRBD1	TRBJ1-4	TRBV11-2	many	TGTGCCAGCAGCCTGACAGGGAATCAAAATGAAAAACTGTTTTTT	CASSLTGNQNEKLFF
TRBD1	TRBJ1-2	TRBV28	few	TGTGCCAGCAGTGGGACAGGGAAGGTTTTAGGCTACACCTTC	CASSGTGKVLGYTF
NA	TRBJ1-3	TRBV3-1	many	TGTGCCAGCAGCCAAGTCGGCGCGGACACCATATATTTT	CASSQVGADTIYF
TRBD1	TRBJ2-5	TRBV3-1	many	TGTGCCAGCAGCCAAGTCCTGGGACAGGGGGCAGAGACCCAGTACTTC	CASSQVLGQGAETQYF